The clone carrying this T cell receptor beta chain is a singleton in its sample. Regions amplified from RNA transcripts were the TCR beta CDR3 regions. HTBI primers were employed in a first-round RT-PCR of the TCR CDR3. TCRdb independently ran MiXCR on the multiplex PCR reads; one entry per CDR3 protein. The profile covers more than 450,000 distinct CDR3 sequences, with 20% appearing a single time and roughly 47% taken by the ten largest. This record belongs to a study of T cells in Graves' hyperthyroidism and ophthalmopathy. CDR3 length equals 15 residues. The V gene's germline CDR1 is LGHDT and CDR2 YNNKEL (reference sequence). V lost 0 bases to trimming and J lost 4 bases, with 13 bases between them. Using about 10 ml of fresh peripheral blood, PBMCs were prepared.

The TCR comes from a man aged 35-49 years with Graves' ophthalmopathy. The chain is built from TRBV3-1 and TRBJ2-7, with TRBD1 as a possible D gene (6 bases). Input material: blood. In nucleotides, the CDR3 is TGTGCCAGCAGCCAAGACCACAGGGTCGGGTACGAGCAGTACTTC. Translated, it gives CASSQDHRVGYEQYF.